These 30 T cell receptor beta chains were sequenced from one sample in a study of blood T cell repertoires in COVID-19. Sequencing used immunoSEQ multiplex PCR; TCRdb keeps in-frame clones, though not all of them. The repertoire consists of 200,000 to 300,000 clones, with around 85% occurring once and the leading ten covering 5.5% to 7.5%. The sequenced sample consisted of peripheral blood. All receptors derive from a woman aged 60-75 years with active or convalescent COVID-19.

This clone was seen once. This chain joins TRBV5-1 and TRBJ1-4, with TRBD1 identical over 8 bases. V lost 1 base to trimming and J lost 8 bases; unmatched junction nucleotides: 4. The CDR3 is made up of 14 amino acids. Germline V CDR1 and CDR2: SGHRS, YFSETQ. The CDR3 region has the DNA TGCGCCAGCAGCTTGTTCCAGGGGGCAGAAAAACTGTTTTTT. Residues: CASSLFQGAEKLFF.

V usage is TRBV27 and J usage is TRBJ1-5, with no clear D. This CDR3 region has 13 residues. V was trimmed by 6 bases and J by 6 bases, leaving 12 bases between them. Germline assignment: CDR1 MNHEY and CDR2 SMNVEV (reference sequence). The CDR3, as DNA: TGTGCCAGCAGGATAAATGAGGGTCAGCCCCAGCATTTT. Its translation is CASRINEGQPQHF.

This clone was observed a handful of times. The chain couples TRBV10-2 to TRBJ1-1; TRBD1 might be the D (5 bases). V was shortened by 4 bases and J by 5 bases, with 14 bases between the two germline ends. The CDR3 sequence is 14 residues long. Germline V gene lookup returns CDR1 WSHSY and CDR2 SAAADI. CDR3 in DNA: TGCGCCAGCAGTGGAGTTGGGGGGAGGACTGAAGCTTTCTTT. Its translation is CASSGVGGRTEAFF.

V is TRBV29-1 and J is TRBJ2-3; TRBD1 agrees at 12 bases. With V trimmed by 1 base and J by 5 bases, 10 bases remained unmatched. This CDR3 region has 17 residues. CDR1 and CDR2 from the germline V gene are SQVTM and ANQGSEA. The CDR3 sequence is CSVEALGGQGAVDTQYF. The CDR3 nucleotides are TGCAGCGTTGAAGCCCTCGGGGGACAGGGGGCCGTAGATACGCAGTATTTT.

This sequence joins TRBV5-6 and TRBJ1-5, with D perhaps TRBD1 (6 bases). V was clipped by 1 base and J by 11 bases, with 16 bases between them. The CDR3 consists of 14 residues. Germline CDR1 is SGHDT and CDR2 is YYEEEE. The CDR3 DNA is TGTGCCAGCAGCTTGTCGGGGGCCCGGGAGGCCCAGCATTTT. This encodes CASSLSGAREAQHF.

This clone occurred a few times. The V gene is TRBV7-8, the J gene TRBJ2-1; 15 nucleotides match TRBD2. The CDR3 extends over 18 amino acids. Germline CDR1 is SGHVS and CDR2 is FQNEAQ. V lost 3 bases and J lost 4; bases outside the gene matches: 7. CDR3 protein: CASSLGTSGRRRYNEQFF. In DNA form, the CDR3 reads TGTGCCAGCAGCTTGGGGACTAGCGGGAGGAGGAGATACAATGAGCAGTTCTTC.

The chain carries TRBV7-9 and TRBJ1-4, with D uncertain. The V and J ends lost 5 bases and 7 bases respectively, with 14 bases between them. Looked up from germline, CDR1 is SEHNR and CDR2 is FQNEAQ (reference sequence). The CDR3 is made up of 14 amino acids. CDR3 region: CASSKNLAGEKLFF. The CDR3 DNA reads as TGTGCCAGCAGCAAAAACCTCGCCGGTGAAAAACTGTTTTTT.

The chain employs TRBV6-5 and TRBJ1-2, with 10 positions matching TRBD1. J lost 10 bases, V lost 6 bases, and 11 bases had no gene match. The length of the CDR3 is 14 residues. CDR1 is MNHEY and CDR2 is SVGAGI in the germline V gene. Written as DNA, the CDR3 is TGTGCCAGCAGATTAACCGGGACAGGGGAGGACTACACCTTC. Translated, it gives CASRLTGTGEDYTF.

The V and J genes are TRBV11-2 and TRBJ2-7; D might be TRBD2 (6 bases). Germline CDR1 is SGHAT and CDR2 is FQNNGV. CDR3 length equals 12 residues. Trimming removed 5 bases at V and 4 bases at J, with 9 bases between. CDR3 bases: TGTGCCAGCAGCAAACTAGCTTACGAGCAGTACTTC. Its protein is CASSKLAYEQYF.

This clone was recorded once. The J gene is TRBJ1-1, the V gene TRBV6-6; TRBD1 is a possible D gene (6 bases). Trimming took 4 bases from V and 0 from J, leaving 12 bases between them. Germline CDR1 is MNHNY and CDR2 is SVGAGI (reference sequence). The CDR3 loop spans 15 amino acids. This chain's CDR3 is CASSWTAPLNTEAFF. For the CDR3, the DNA is TGTGCCAGCAGTTGGACAGCGCCGTTGAACACTGAAGCTTTCTTT.

CDR3 coding DNA: TGTGCCAGCAGTTTATCGAGGGACTGGGCCGGGTACAGGAATTCACCCCTCCACTTT. It is translated as CASSLSRDWAGYRNSPLHF. The rearrangement links TRBV27 to TRBJ1-6; D may be TRBD1 (5 bases). CDR3 length: 19 amino acids. With 0 bases removed from V and 7 bases from J, the gap between germline ends came to 22 bases. Germline values: CDR1 MNHEY, CDR2 SMNVEV (reference sequence).

This clone is a singleton in its sample. The V gene is TRBV24-1, the J gene TRBJ1-2; 8 bases are shared with TRBD1. CDR1 and CDR2 from the germline V gene are KGHDR and SFDVKD. The CDR3 extends over 14 amino acids. Unmatched junction bases numbered 8, after V lost 4 bases and J lost 8 bases. The CDR3 reads CATSDPGQVRGYTF. The DNA for the CDR3 is TGTGCCACCAGTGACCCGGGACAGGTTAGGGGCTACACCTTC.

J is TRBJ1-1 and V is TRBV12-3 or TRBV12-4; no clear D gene. Between the trimmed V and J ends, which lost 3 bases and 8 bases, there was a span of 13 bases. The CDR3 spans 13 residues. The CDR3: CASSFGLPREAFF. The CDR3 bases are TGTGCCAGCAGTTTTGGCCTCCCCAGAGAAGCTTTCTTT.

The chain's CDR3 is CANKRGQGDSDTQYF. The CDR3 bases are TGTGCCAACAAAAGGGGACAGGGAGATTCAGATACGCAGTATTTT. The genes are TRBV18 and TRBJ2-3; TRBD1 aligns across 9 bases. V was pared by 10 bases and J by 4 bases, with 12 bases of the junction left unmatched. CDR3 length equals 15 residues. Germline CDR1 KGHSH, CDR2 LQKENI.

J is TRBJ1-6 and V is TRBV6-1, with D uncertain. This CDR3 has 16 amino acids. Germline assignment: CDR1 MNHNS and CDR2 SASEGT. Trimming took off 1 base at V and 1 base at J, with 8 bases between the two ends. This CDR3 is CASSEVRYSYNSPLHF. CDR3 in DNA: TGTGCCAGCAGTGAAGTACGGTATTCCTATAATTCACCCCTCCACTTT.

The genes are TRBV5-5 and TRBJ1-2; D gene unclear. CDR1 is SGHKS and CDR2 is YYEKEE in the germline V gene (reference sequence). With 2 bases removed from V and 2 bases from J, the gap between germline ends came to 4 bases. This CDR3 has 12 residues. Here the CDR3 reads CASSFSNYGYTF. Written as DNA, the CDR3 is TGTGCCAGCAGCTTTTCAAACTATGGCTACACCTTC.

This rearrangement joins TRBV6-1 to TRBJ1-1, with 8 bases fitting TRBD1. CDR3 length: 15 amino acids. The germline CDR1 and CDR2 sequences are MNHNS and SASEGT. V lost 0 bases to trimming and J lost 4 bases; unmatched junction nucleotides: 4. CDR3 protein: CASSEAQGALTEAFF. The CDR3 bases are TGTGCCAGCAGTGAAGCCCAGGGGGCGCTCACTGAAGCTTTCTTT.

The chain carries TRBV19 and TRBJ2-3; 7 bases agree with TRBD2. Trimming removed 6 bases from V and 7 bases from J; junction bases left unmatched: 10. The CDR3 length is 14 residues. Germline V lookup: CDR1 LNHDA, CDR2 SQIVND (reference sequence). Written as DNA, the CDR3 is TGTGCCAGTAGCCGTGAGCGGGATTTAAATACGCAGTATTTT. Translated: CASSRERDLNTQYF. Full variable domain (outside the CDR3, taken from reference TRBV19 and TRBJ2-3): DGGITQSPKYLFRKEGQNVTLSCEQNLNHDAMYWYRQDPGQGLRLIYYSQIVNDFQKGDIAEGYSVSREKKESFPLTVTSAQKNPTAFYLCASSRERDLNTQYFGPGTRLTVL.

The chain joins TRBV15 to TRBJ1-2; TRBD1 matches 8 bases. The germline V gene has CDR1 LNHNV and CDR2 YYDKDF (reference sequence). The CDR3 is 13 residues long. J was trimmed by 8 bases and V by 1 base; bases with no gene match: 3. Here the CDR3 DNA reads TGTGCCACCAGCAGAGTGACAGGGGAGGGCTACACCTTC. Encoded protein: CATSRVTGEGYTF.

The gene calls are TRBV5-5 and TRBJ2-7; D is perhaps TRBD1 (6 bases). The CDR3 runs to 14 residues. The V end was cut by 2 bases, the J end by 2 bases, with 11 bases between. The germline CDR1 and CDR2 sequences are SGHKS and YYEKEE (reference sequence). The CDR3 is CASSLQGQAYEQYF. The CDR3 DNA follows: TGTGCCAGCAGCTTACAGGGCCAAGCCTACGAGCAGTACTTC.

V gene TRBV28 combines with J gene TRBJ1-5; 7 positions match TRBD1. CDR1 is MDHEN and CDR2 is SYDVKM in the germline V gene. The CDR3 is 15 amino acids. The V segment lost 6 bases and the J segment 3 bases; nucleotides outside the gene matches: 8. The CDR3 sequence is CASSRTGEDNQPQHF. Here the CDR3 DNA reads TGTGCCAGCAGCCGAACAGGGGAGGACAATCAGCCCCAGCATTTT.

This chain connects TRBV6-1 to TRBJ1-5, with D possibly TRBD1 on 5 matching bases. Per germline, CDR1 MNHNS and CDR2 SASEGT. V was pared by 3 bases and J by 5 bases, with 11 bases between. CDR3 length equals 14 residues. The CDR3 DNA reads TGTGCCAGCAGTGATTGGCGGGGGGATCAGCCCCAGCATTTT. Translation gives CASSDWRGDQPQHF.

V gene TRBV18 combines with J gene TRBJ1-1; no definite D call. The CDR3 is 16 amino acids. Germline V lookup: CDR1 KGHSH, CDR2 LQKENI. V gave up 3 bases and J gave up 1 base, with 15 bases separating them. CDR3 region: CASSPEILRSNTEAFF. The CDR3 DNA reads TGTGCCAGCTCACCGGAGATTTTGAGGTCGAACACTGAAGCTTTCTTT.

The table lists this clone with a count of one. One end of the junction fails to match germline, which may point to a read error. The V and J genes are TRBV7-7 and TRBJ2-2; TRBD2 agrees at 12 bases. This CDR3 is 16 amino acids long. CDR1 SSHAT and CDR2 FNYEAQ come from the germline V gene (reference sequence). The CDR3 nucleotides are TGTGCTAGCAGCTCGGGACTAGCGGGTACCACCGGGGAGCTGTTTTTT. This gives the protein CASSSGLAGTTGELFF. Complete variable domain (other parts from reference TRBV7-7 and TRBJ2-2): GAGVSQSPRYKVTKRGQDVTLRCDPISSHATLYWYQQALGQGPEFLTYFNYEAQPDKSGLPSDRFSAERPEGSISTLTIQRTEQRDSAMYRCASSSGLAGTTGELFFGEGSRLTVL.

This chain joins TRBV11-3 and TRBJ2-1, with TRBD2 matching over 9 bases. Germline loops: CDR1 SGHNT, CDR2 YENEEA. The CDR3 is made up of 15 amino acids. V lost 4 bases and J lost 4; bases outside the gene matches: 5. CDR3 sequence (DNA): TGTGCCAGCAGCTCCCGCGGGGGGGGGTACAATGAGCAGTTCTTC. Its translation is CASSSRGGGYNEQFF.

This chain joins TRBV18 and TRBJ2-2; the D gene is possibly TRBD1 (6 bases). This CDR3 comprises 16 residues. Germline loops: CDR1 KGHSH, CDR2 LQKENI. The V and J ends lost 6 bases and 0 bases respectively, with 14 bases between them. The chain's CDR3 is CASSFGQFANTGELFF. CDR3 nucleotide sequence: TGTGCCAGCTCCTTCGGACAGTTCGCGAACACCGGGGAGCTGTTTTTT.

For this clone: A much larger clone is a single base away; this may be a read error. Distinct nucleotide sequences in the sample also encode this CDR3. The CDR3 is CASSVLGGNTGELFF. CDR3 in DNA: TGTGCCAGCAGCGTATTGGGGGGGAACACCGGGGAGCTGTTTTTT. This sequence joins TRBV9 and TRBJ2-2; TRBD2 is a possible D gene (6 bases). Germline CDR1 is SGDLS and CDR2 is YYNGEE. CDR3 size: 15 residues. The ends were cut back, 1 base at V and 1 base at J, with 8 bases in the middle.

The chain links TRBV5-1 to TRBJ1-4; TRBD1 matches 9 bases. This CDR3 is 15 amino acids long. Germline V gene sequence: CDR1 SGHRS, CDR2 YFSETQ. The V segment lost 0 bases and the J segment 5 bases; nucleotides outside the gene matches: 2. The CDR3: CASSLGDRANEKLFF. The CDR3 region has the DNA TGCGCCAGCAGCTTGGGGGACAGGGCAAATGAAAAACTGTTTTTT. Supplemented by reference TRBV5-1 and TRBJ1-4, the full variable domain reads KAGVTQTPRYLIKTRGQQVTLSCSPISGHRSVSWYQQTPGQGLQFLFEYFSETQRNKGNFPGRFSGRQFSNSRSEMNVSTLELGDSALYLCASSLGDRANEKLFFGSGTQLSVL.

This sequence joins TRBV30 and TRBJ2-3, with D tentatively TRBD1 (6 bases). The CDR3 runs to 14 residues. V was cut by 3 bases and J by 3 bases, with 13 bases left in between. Germline V gene lookup returns CDR1 GTSNPN and CDR2 SVGIG (reference sequence). The DNA for the CDR3 is TGTGCCTGGAGCATTACAGGGTGGACAGATACGCAGTATTTT. Translation: CAWSITGWTDTQYF.

This clone was detected a few times. The V gene is TRBV6-5, the J gene TRBJ1-4; D perhaps matches TRBD1 (6 bases). Germline V CDR1 and CDR2: MNHEY, SVGAGI. CDR3 size: 14 residues. Trimming pared 6 bases from V and 7 bases from J, leaving 15 bases between. CDR3 residues: CASRNRDIGEKLFF. Here the CDR3 DNA reads TGTGCCAGCAGAAACCGGGACATAGGTGAAAAACTGTTTTTT.